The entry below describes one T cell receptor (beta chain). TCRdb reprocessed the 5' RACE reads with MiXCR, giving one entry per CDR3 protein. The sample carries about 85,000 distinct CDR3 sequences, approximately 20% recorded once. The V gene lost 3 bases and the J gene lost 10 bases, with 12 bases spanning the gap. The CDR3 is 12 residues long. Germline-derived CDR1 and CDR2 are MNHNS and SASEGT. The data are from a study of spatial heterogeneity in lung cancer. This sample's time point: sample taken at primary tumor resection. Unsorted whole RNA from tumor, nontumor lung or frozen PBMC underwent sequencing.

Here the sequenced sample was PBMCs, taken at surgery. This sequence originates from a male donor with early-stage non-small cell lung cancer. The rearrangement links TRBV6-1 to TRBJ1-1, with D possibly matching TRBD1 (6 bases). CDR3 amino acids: CASSEQGRSAFF. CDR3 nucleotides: TGTGCCAGCAGTGAGCAGGGGCGTTCAGCTTTCTTT.